This T cell receptor (beta chain) is from a study of response to subunit inactivated influenza vaccine. Study-wide points: Few additional T cells are recruited per seasonal influenza vaccination, authors suggested.

This clonotype was observed a few times. What it binds is unknown. Each CDR3 protein is one row after TCRdb ran MiXCR on the RT-PCR reads. The repertoire has hundreds of thousands of distinct CDR3 sequences, more than 11% of them found once; the top ten carry around 7.3%. Trimming took 7 bases from V and 6 from J; bases not matched to a gene: 5. Germline CDR1 is ENHRY and CDR2 is SYGVKD. CDR3 length: 13 residues. Material: PBMCs from blood, obtained 14 days before vaccination. This sequence originates from a man aged 45-65 years who received an inactivated influenza vaccine. This chain uses TRBV10-3 with TRBJ2-2; 7 nucleotides align to TRBD2. Here the CDR3 DNA reads TGTGCCATCAAGGGGACTATCGCCGGGGAGCTGTTTTTT. Encoded protein: CAIKGTIAGELFF.